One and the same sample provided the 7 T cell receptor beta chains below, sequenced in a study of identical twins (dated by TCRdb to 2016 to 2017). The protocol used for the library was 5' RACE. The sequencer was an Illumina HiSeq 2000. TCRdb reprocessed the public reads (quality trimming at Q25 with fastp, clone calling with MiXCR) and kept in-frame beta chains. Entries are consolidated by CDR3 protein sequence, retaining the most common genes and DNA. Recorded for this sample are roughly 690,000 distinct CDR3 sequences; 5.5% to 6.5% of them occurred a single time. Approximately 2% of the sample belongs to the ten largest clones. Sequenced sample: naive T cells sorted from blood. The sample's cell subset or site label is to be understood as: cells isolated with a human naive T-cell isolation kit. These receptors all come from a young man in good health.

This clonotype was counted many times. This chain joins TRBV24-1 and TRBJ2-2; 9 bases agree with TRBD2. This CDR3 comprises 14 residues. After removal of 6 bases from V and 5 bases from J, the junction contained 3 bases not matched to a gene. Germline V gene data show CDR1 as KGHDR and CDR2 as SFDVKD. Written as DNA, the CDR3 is TGTGCCACCAGTCTTAGCGGGAGTACCGGGGAGCTGTTTTTT. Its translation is CATSLSGSTGELFF.

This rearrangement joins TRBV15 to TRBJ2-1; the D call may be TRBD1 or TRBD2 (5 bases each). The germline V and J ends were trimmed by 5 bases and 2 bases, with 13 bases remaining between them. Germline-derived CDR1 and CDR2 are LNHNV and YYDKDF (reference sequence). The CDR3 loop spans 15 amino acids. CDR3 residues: CATSWDRPAYNEQFF. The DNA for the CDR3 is TGTGCCACCAGCTGGGACCGACCGGCCTACAATGAGCAGTTCTTC.

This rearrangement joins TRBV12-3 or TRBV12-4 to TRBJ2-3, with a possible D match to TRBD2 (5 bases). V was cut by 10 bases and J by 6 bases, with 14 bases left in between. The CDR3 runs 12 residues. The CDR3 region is CATDPLADTQYF. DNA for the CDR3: TGTGCCACAGACCCTTTAGCGGATACGCAGTATTTT.

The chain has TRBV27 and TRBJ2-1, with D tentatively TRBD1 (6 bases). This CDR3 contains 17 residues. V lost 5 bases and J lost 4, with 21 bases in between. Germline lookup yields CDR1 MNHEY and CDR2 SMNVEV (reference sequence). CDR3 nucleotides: TGTGCCAGCAGTCCCCCCAATAAGGGGACAAAGTACAATGAGCAGTTCTTC. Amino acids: CASSPPNKGTKYNEQFF.

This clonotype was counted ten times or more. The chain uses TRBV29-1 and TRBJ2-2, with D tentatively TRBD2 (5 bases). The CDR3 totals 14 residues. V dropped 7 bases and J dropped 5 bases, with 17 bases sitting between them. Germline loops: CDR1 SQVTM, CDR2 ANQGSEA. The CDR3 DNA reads TGCAGCGGGCGGGCCAGTATGTGGACCGGGGAGCTGTTTTTT. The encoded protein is CSGRASMWTGELFF.

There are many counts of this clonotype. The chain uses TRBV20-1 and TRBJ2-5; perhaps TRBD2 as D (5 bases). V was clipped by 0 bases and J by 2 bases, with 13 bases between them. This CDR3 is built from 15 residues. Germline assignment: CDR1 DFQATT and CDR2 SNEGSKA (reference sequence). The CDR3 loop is CSARDLAKLQETQYF. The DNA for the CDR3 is TGCAGTGCTAGAGATTTAGCGAAACTTCAAGAGACCCAGTACTTC.

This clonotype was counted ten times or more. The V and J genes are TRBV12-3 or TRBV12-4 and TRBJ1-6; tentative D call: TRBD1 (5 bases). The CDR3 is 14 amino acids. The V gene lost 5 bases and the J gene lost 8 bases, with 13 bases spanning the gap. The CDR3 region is CASSPREMDSPLHF. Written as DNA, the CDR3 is TGTGCCAGCAGTCCCAGGGAGATGGATTCACCCCTCCACTTT.